The 14 T cell receptor beta chains below all came from one sample that was sequenced in a study of blood T cell repertoires in COVID-19. This table comes from immunoSEQ multiplex PCR, and its TCRdb copy is limited to in-frame clones, with some not included. The sample carries 250,000 or so clones, more than 80% recorded once. Sequenced input: peripheral blood. All receptors derive from a human donor in a cohort sampled during active COVID-19.

The chain combines TRBV30 with TRBJ1-3, with a possible D match to TRBD1 (5 bases). Germline V CDR1 and CDR2: GTSNPN, SVGIG (reference sequence). The CDR3 is 14 amino acids. V was cut by 2 bases and J by 0 bases, with 8 bases left in between. CDR3 coding DNA: TGTGCCTGGAGTAACAGGTTCTCTGGAAACACCATATATTTT. This sequence encodes CAWSNRFSGNTIYF.

This clone was seen at least ten times. The CDR3 protein is CASSRRARLGNEQFF. CDR3 nucleotide sequence: TGTGCCAGCAGTCGGAGGGCCCGTCTAGGCAATGAGCAGTTCTTC. The chain combines TRBV28 with TRBJ2-1; D perhaps matches TRBD2 (6 bases). CDR1 is MDHEN, CDR2 SYDVKM, per germline. The V end was cut by 5 bases, the J end by 6 bases, with 17 bases between. This CDR3 contains 15 residues.

This clone came up once. The V call is TRBV6-5, the J call TRBJ2-3; 10 positions match TRBD2. With V trimmed by 6 bases and J by 2 bases, 5 bases remained unmatched. Germline lookup yields CDR1 MNHEY and CDR2 SVGAGI. The CDR3 has 15 amino acids. In DNA form, the CDR3 reads TGTGCCAGCAGGCTAGCGGGGGCCCTCACAGATACGCAGTATTTT. Translation: CASRLAGALTDTQYF.

Here the CDR3 DNA reads TGCGCCAGCTCGGGACAGATCCAAGAGACCCAGTACTTC. The encoded protein is CASSGQIQETQYF. The genes are TRBV10-1 and TRBJ2-5; TRBD1 agrees at 7 bases. Germline V gene sequence: CDR1 WNHNN, CDR2 SYGVQD (reference sequence). The CDR3 sequence is 13 residues long. With V trimmed by 8 bases and J by 1 base, 4 bases remained unmatched.

This chain uses TRBV27 with TRBJ1-1; TRBD1 aligns across 8 bases. Per the germline V gene, CDR1 is MNHEY and CDR2 is SMNVEV (reference sequence). The ends lost 4 bases at V and 10 bases at J; junction bases unmatched: 11. There are 14 residues in the CDR3. As DNA, the CDR3 is TGTGCCAGCAGTTGGCAGGGGGCCCCTGTTAGAGCTTTCTTT. This translates into CASSWQGAPVRAFF.

This clone appeared a few times. This sequence joins TRBV5-1 and TRBJ1-3; a possible D gene is TRBD1 (5 bases). Trimming stripped 5 bases from V and 0 bases from J, with 9 bases between. The CDR3 length is 14 residues. Per the germline V gene, CDR1 is SGHRS and CDR2 is YFSETQ. The CDR3 DNA sequence: TGCGCCAGCAGACTTCAGGGCTCTGGAAACACCATATATTTT. Protein: CASRLQGSGNTIYF.

This chain links TRBV6-5 with TRBJ2-3, with 9 bases matching TRBD1. Trimming removed 11 bases from V and 3 bases from J; junction bases left unmatched: 9. CDR1 is MNHEY and CDR2 is SVGAGI in the germline V gene. CDR3 length: 14 amino acids. The CDR3 coding sequence is TGTGCCTCCAAATGGGACAGGGTAACAGATACGCAGTATTTT. It encodes CASKWDRVTDTQYF.

V is TRBV27 and J is TRBJ1-1, with a tentative D call TRBD1 (6 bases). The germline V gene encodes CDR1 MNHEY and CDR2 SMNVEV (reference sequence). The CDR3 loop spans 13 amino acids. The V end lost 9 bases, the J end lost 0 bases, and 11 bases lay between the germline ends. In DNA form, the CDR3 reads TGTGCCAGTAAGACAGGTATGAACACTGAAGCTTTCTTT. Amino acids: CASKTGMNTEAFF.

This clone was counted once. J is TRBJ2-5 and V is TRBV27, with 7 bases lining up with TRBD1. The CDR3 extends over 17 amino acids. Germline-derived CDR1 and CDR2 are MNHEY and SMNVEV (reference sequence). With 3 bases clipped from V and 5 bases from J, the junction kept 15 bases outside the gene matches. CDR3 amino acids: CASSLVGTVVVRETQYF. CDR3 bases: TGTGCCAGCAGTTTGGTAGGGACAGTCGTTGTCCGGGAGACCCAGTACTTC.

V is TRBV3-1 (or the pseudogene TRBV3-2) and J is TRBJ1-4, with 8 nucleotides matching TRBD1. Germline CDR1 reads LGHDT; CDR2 reads YNNKEL (reference sequence). The CDR3 is made up of 18 amino acids. J was trimmed by 3 bases and V by 4 bases; bases with no gene match: 13. The CDR3: CASSRRGGQGRANEKLFF. The DNA for the CDR3 is TGTGCCAGCAGCCGCCGAGGCGGACAGGGTAGGGCTAATGAAAAACTGTTTTTT.

CDR3 region: CASSLTGVNTEAFF. The CDR3 bases are TGTGCCAGCAGCTTAACAGGGGTTAACACTGAAGCTTTCTTT. The chain couples TRBV7-8 to TRBJ1-1; 7 bases map to TRBD1. Per germline, CDR1 SGHVS and CDR2 FQNEAQ. V dropped 2 bases and J dropped 2; count of bases not matched to a gene: 2. The CDR3 consists of 14 residues.

The chain carries TRBV7-6 and TRBJ1-2; 10 positions agree with TRBD1. The V segment lost 5 bases and the J segment 5 bases; nucleotides outside the gene matches: 11. CDR3 length equals 16 residues. CDR1 and CDR2 (germline): SGHVS, FNYEAQ. The CDR3: CASSGGRDRGLYGYTF. CDR3 DNA: TGTGCCAGCAGCGGGGGCCGGGACAGGGGCCTTTATGGCTACACCTTC.

This clone occurred a few times. This sequence joins TRBV9 and TRBJ2-5; 8 positions agree with TRBD2. The V gene's germline CDR1 is SGDLS and CDR2 YYNGEE. Trimming took 3 bases from V and 5 from J; bases not matched to a gene: 9. The CDR3 extends over 15 amino acids. For the CDR3, the DNA is TGTGCCAGCAGCGATCTCGGGGGGGCCACGGAGACCCAGTACTTC. This sequence encodes CASSDLGGATETQYF.

This clone was detected once. V usage is TRBV11-2 and J usage is TRBJ2-3; a weak D match, TRBD2 (7 bases). The V and J ends lost 1 base and 2 bases respectively, with 10 bases between them. The CDR3 totals 15 residues. CDR1 and CDR2 from the germline V gene are SGHAT and FQNNGV. CDR3 coding DNA: TGTGCCAGCAGCTTAGCGGGGGGCCCCACAGATACGCAGTATTTT. Its translation is CASSLAGGPTDTQYF.